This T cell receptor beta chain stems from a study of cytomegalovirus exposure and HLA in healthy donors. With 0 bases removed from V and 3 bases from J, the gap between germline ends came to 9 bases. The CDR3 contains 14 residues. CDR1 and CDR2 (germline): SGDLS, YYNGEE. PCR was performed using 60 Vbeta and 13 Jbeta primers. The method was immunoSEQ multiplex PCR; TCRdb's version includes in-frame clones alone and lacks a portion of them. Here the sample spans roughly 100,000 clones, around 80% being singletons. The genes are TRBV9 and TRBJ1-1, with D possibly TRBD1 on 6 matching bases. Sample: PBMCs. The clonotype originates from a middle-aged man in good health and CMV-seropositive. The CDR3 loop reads CASSVEGGDTEAFF. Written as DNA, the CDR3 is TGTGCCAGCAGCGTAGAAGGGGGGGACACTGAAGCTTTCTTT. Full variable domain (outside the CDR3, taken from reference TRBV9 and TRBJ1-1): DSGVTQTPKHLITATGQRVTLRCSPRSGDLSVYWYQQSLDQGLQFLIQYYNGEERAKGNILERFSAQQFPDLHSELNLSSLELGDSALYFCASSVEGGDTEAFFGQGTRLTVV.